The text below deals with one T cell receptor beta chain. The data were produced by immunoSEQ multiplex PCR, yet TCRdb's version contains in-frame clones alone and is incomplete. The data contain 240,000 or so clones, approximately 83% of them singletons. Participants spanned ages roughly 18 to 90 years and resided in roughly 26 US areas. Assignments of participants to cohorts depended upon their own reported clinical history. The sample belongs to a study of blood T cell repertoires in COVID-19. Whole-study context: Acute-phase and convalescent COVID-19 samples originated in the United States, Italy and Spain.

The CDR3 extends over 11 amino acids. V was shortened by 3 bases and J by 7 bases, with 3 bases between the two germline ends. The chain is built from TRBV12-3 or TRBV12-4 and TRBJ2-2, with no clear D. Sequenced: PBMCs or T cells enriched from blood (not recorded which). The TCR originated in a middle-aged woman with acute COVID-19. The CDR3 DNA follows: TGTGCCAGCAGTTTTCTCGGGGAGCTGTTTTTT. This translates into CASSFLGELFF.